Below, 6 T cell receptor beta chains from the same sample are listed, as sequenced in a study of control samples from healthy donors and cancer patients. Some clones are missing from TCRdb's copy, which holds only in-frame ones; the method was immunoSEQ multiplex PCR. The data contain about 170,000 clones, approximately 90% of them singletons. Sequencing was done on a sample of blood. These receptor sequences come from a man aged 25-45 years in good health.

CDR3 sequence (DNA): TGCGCCAGCAGGACACCAACTAATGAAAAACTGTTTTTT. As protein: CASRTPTNEKLFF. This chain joins TRBV5-1 and TRBJ1-4; D gene ambiguous. The V gene's germline CDR1 is SGHRS and CDR2 YFSETQ. The CDR3 extends over 13 amino acids. Trimming took 5 bases from V and 0 from J, leaving 5 bases between them.

This chain links TRBV5-8 with TRBJ2-1; 13 positions match TRBD2. CDR1 and CDR2 from the germline V gene are SGHTS and YDEGEE. This CDR3 comprises 15 residues. J was trimmed by 8 bases and V by 4 bases; bases with no gene match: 6. The CDR3 coding sequence is TGTGCCAGCAGCCCGGGACTAGCGGGGTATTATGAGCAGTTCTTC. It codes for CASSPGLAGYYEQFF.

The chain combines TRBV12-2 with TRBJ1-6; the D segment call TRBD1 is taken from the table without a DNA check. TRBV12-2 constitutes a pseudogene. The CDR3 has 14 residues. CDR3 DNA: TGTGCAAGTCGCTTAGACAGGGTGGGGACACCCCTCCACTTT. Amino acid sequence: CASRLDRVGTPLHF.

V gene TRBV7-9 combines with J gene TRBJ1-1; D is unclear. Trimming took off 4 bases at V and 5 bases at J, with 11 bases between the two ends. The CDR3 totals 13 residues. Germline CDR1 is SEHNR and CDR2 is FQNEAQ (reference sequence). This CDR3 is CASSSYVGTEAFF. CDR3 sequence (DNA): TGTGCCAGCAGCTCCTATGTGGGGACTGAAGCTTTCTTT.

This sequence joins TRBV7-9 and TRBJ1-6; tentative D call: TRBD1 (5 bases). The CDR3 is 15 residues long. CDR1 and CDR2 (germline): SEHNR, FQNEAQ (reference sequence). The V gene lost 1 base and the J gene lost 6 bases, with 10 bases spanning the gap. The CDR3 sequence is CASSLVWDPNSPLHF. The CDR3, as DNA: TGTGCCAGCAGCTTAGTGTGGGACCCTAATTCACCCCTCCACTTT.

This chain connects TRBV19 to TRBJ2-1; 9 nucleotides align to TRBD1. CDR1 LNHDA and CDR2 SQIVND come from the germline V gene (reference sequence). CDR3 length: 15 residues. Losses at the gene ends were 2 bases for V and 7 bases for J; bases not matched to a gene: 6. CDR3 sequence (DNA): TGTGCCAGTAGTATAACCCCGGGACAGGGAAATGAGCAGTTCTTC. Its protein is CASSITPGQGNEQFF.